The rows below give T cell receptor beta chains drawn from one sample of a study of CD8 T cells in ankylosing spondylitis. In TCRdb, the 5' RACE reads were re-called with MiXCR into one record per CDR3 protein. Here the sample spans about 140,000 distinct CDR3 sequences, 25% to 35% being singletons. Input material: synovial fluid, either unsorted or a sorted T cell fraction (not recorded which). Every receptor here comes from a male donor with ankylosing spondylitis. Each CDR3 is given without its conserved first and last residue. The order of the fields is D gene, J gene, V gene, CDR3 protein. The D gene is left open where the match is weak.

. | TRBJ2-7 | TRBV6-2/TRBV6-3 | ASRRGGTYEQY
. | TRBJ2-3 | TRBV14 | ASSQVASQTADTQY
. | TRBJ1-1 | TRBV12-3/TRBV12-4 | ASNVGPYTEAF
. | TRBJ2-1 | TRBV19 | ASSIDWQSSYNEQF
. | TRBJ2-7 | TRBV28 | ASTLRANSYEQY
. | TRBJ1-1 | TRBV5-1 | ASSFEFGGKTEAF
. | TRBJ2-1 | TRBV5-1 | ASGGEGWQF
. | TRBJ2-7 | TRBV20-1 | SARGLVGGDHYEQY
. | TRBJ1-2 | TRBV5-1 | ASSRLTGNYGYT
. | TRBJ2-1 | TRBV5-8 | ASSLYRTSSYNEQF
. | TRBJ2-3 | TRBV15 | ATSPRGRALWDTQY
. | TRBJ1-6 | TRBV20-1 | SARNTDATPLH
TRBD1 | TRBJ1-5 | TRBV20-1 | SATGGTGGRSNQPQH
. | TRBJ1-3 | TRBV6-5 | ASSYIQARSGNTIY
TRBD1 | TRBJ1-6 | TRBV28 | ASSLGQVNSPLH
. | TRBJ2-1 | TRBV12-3/TRBV12-4 | ASRDKGEQF
TRBD2 | TRBJ2-1 | TRBV28 | ASSSPGLATYEQF
TRBD2 | TRBJ2-3 | TRBV9 | ASSVGTITDTQY
TRBD2 | TRBJ2-7 | TRBV28 | ASRQTSASSYEQY
TRBD1 | TRBJ2-1 | TRBV20-1 | SAHNPGQGHNEQF